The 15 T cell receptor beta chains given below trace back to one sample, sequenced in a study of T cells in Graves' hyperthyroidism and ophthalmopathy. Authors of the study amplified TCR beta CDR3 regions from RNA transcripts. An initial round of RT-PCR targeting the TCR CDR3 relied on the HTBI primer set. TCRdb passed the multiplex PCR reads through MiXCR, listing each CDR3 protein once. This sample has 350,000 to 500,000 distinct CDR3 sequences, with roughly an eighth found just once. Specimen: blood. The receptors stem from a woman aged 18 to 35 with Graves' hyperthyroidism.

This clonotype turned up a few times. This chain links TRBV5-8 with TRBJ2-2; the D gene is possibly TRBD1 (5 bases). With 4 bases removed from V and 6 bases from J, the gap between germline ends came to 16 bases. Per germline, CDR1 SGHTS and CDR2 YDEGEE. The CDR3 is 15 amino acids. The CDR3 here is CASSPTREGAGELFF. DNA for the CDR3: TGTGCCAGCAGCCCTACTCGTGAAGGGGCCGGGGAGCTGTTTTTT.

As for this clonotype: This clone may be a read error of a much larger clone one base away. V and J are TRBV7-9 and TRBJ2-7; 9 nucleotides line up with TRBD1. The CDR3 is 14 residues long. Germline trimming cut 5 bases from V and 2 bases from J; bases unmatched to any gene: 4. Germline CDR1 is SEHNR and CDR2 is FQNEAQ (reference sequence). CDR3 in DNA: TGTGCCAGCAGCCCTTGGACAGGGGCCTACGAGCAGTACTTC. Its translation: CASSPWTGAYEQYF.

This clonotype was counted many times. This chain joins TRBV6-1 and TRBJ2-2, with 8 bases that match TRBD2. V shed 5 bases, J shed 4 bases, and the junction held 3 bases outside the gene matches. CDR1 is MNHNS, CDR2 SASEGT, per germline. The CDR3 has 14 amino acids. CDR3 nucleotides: TGTGCCAGCAGTCCCGGGACTAGCACCGGGGAGCTGTTTTTT. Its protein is CASSPGTSTGELFF.

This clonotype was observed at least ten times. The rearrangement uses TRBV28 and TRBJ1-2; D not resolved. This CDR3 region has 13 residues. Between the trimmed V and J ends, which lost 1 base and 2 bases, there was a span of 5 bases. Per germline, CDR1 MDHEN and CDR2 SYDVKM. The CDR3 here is CASSLSRNYGYTF. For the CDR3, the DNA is TGTGCCAGCAGTTTATCTCGGAACTATGGCTACACCTTC.

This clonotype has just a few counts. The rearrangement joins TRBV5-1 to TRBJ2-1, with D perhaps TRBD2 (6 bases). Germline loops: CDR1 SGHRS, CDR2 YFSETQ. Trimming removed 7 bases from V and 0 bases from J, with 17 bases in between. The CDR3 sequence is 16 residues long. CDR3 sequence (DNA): TGCGCCAGCCGGGGGACGGGAGTGTACTCCTACAATGAGCAGTTCTTC. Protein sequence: CASRGTGVYSYNEQFF.

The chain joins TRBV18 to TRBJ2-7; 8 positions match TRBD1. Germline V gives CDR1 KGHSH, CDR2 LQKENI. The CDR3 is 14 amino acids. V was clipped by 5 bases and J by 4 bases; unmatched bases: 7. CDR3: CASSSGQDHYEQYF. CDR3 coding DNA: TGTGCCAGCTCATCGGGACAGGATCATTACGAGCAGTACTTC.

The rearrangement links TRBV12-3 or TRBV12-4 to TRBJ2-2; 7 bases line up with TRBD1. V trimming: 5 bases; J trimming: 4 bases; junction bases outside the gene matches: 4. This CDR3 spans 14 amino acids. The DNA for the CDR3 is TGTGCCAGCAGTCCCAGGGGGATCACCGGGGAGCTGTTTTTT. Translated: CASSPRGITGELFF.

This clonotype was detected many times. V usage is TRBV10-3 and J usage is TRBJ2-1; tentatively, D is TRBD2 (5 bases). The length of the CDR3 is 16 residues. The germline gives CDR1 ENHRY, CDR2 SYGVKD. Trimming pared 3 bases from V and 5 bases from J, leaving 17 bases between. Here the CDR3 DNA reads TGTGCCATCAGTGATGAATGGTGGACTCCCAACAATGAGCAGTTCTTC. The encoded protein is CAISDEWWTPNNEQFF.

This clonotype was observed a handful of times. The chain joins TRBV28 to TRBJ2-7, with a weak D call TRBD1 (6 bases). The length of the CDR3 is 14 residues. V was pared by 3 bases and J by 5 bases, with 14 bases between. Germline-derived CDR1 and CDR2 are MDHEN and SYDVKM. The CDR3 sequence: CASSFSGGWDEQYF. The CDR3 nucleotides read TGTGCCAGCAGTTTCAGTGGGGGCTGGGACGAGCAGTACTTC.

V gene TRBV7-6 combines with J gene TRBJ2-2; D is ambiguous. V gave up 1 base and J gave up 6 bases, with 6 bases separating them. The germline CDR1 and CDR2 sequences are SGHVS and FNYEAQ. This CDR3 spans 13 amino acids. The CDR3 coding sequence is TGTGCCAGCAGCTTAGTGTGGCCCGGGGAGCTGTTTTTT. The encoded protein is CASSLVWPGELFF.

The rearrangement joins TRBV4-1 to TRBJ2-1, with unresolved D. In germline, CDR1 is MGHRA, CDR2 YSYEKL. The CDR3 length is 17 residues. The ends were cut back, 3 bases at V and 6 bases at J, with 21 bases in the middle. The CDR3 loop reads CASSQQVGRYGGNEQFF. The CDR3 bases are TGCGCCAGCAGCCAGCAGGTAGGGCGTTATGGTGGCAATGAGCAGTTCTTC.

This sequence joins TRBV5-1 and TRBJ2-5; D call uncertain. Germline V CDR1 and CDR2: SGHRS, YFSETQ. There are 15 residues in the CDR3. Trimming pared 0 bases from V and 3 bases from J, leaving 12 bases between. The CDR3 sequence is CASSLAHWEEETQYF. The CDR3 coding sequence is TGCGCCAGCAGCTTGGCCCATTGGGAAGAAGAGACCCAGTACTTC.

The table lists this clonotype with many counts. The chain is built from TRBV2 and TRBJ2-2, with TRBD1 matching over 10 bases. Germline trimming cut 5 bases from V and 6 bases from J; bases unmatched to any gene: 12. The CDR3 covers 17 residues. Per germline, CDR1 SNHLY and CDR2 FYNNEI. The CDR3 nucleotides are TGTGCCAGCAGTAACACATTTCCGGGACAGGGGTCCGGGGAGCTGTTTTTT. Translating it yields CASSNTFPGQGSGELFF.

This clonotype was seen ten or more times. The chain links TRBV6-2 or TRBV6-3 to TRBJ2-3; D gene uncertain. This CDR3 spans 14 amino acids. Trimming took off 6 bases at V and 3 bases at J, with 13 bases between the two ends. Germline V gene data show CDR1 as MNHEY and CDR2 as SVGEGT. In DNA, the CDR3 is TGTGCCAGCAGGCCGAACTTTAGAACAGATACGCAGTATTTT. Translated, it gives CASRPNFRTDTQYF.

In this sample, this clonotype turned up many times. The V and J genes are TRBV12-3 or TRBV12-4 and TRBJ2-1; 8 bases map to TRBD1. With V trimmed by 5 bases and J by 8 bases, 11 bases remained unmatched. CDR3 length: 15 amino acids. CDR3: CASSRTGSMSHEQFF. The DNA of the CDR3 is TGTGCCAGCAGTCGGACAGGGAGTATGAGCCATGAGCAGTTCTTC.